This T cell receptor (beta chain) was captured by sequencing in a study of identical twins. This clonotype turned up a few times. Germline CDR1 MDHEN, CDR2 SYDVKM. The CDR3 has 15 amino acids. Trimming removed 10 bases from V and 2 bases from J, with 18 bases in between. From the 5' RACE reads, TCRdb called clonotypes with MiXCR, one entry per CDR3 protein. Counted here are around 250,000 distinct CDR3 sequences, about 8.3% occurring once; the ten biggest clones make up approximately 3%. A further study also used this sample, focusing on yellow fever vaccine responses in identical twins.

The sample was CD8+ T cells sorted from blood. This clonotype originated in a woman aged 18-29 years in good health. This rearrangement joins TRBV28 to TRBJ2-1; D not resolved. CDR3 sequence reads: CATEAKGLAYNEQFF. In nucleotides, the CDR3 is TGTGCCACCGAGGCCAAAGGCTTAGCCTACAATGAGCAGTTCTTC.